This passage covers 20 T cell receptor beta chains from one sample sequenced in a study of CD8 T cells in ankylosing spondylitis. Study-wide points: Typical of ankylosing spondylitis blood, it appeared, was a TCR beta motif of roughly eight highly homologous variants.

TCRdb reprocessed the 5' RACE reads with MiXCR, giving one entry per CDR3 protein. The sample holds a few hundred thousand distinct CDR3 sequences; roughly 13% are singletons and the top ten take nearly 7%. No antigen has been assigned to these receptors. Source material: blood, either unsorted or a sorted T cell fraction (not recorded which). These TCRs come from a male donor with ankylosing spondylitis.

The rearrangement joins TRBV6-6 to TRBJ1-1; D ambiguous. Germline lookup yields CDR1 MNHNY and CDR2 SVGAGI (reference sequence). The CDR3 runs 13 residues. The V end lost 0 bases, the J end lost 0 bases, and 2 bases lay between the germline ends. Here the CDR3 DNA reads TGTGCCAGCAGTTACTCGCTGAACACTGAAGCTTTCTTT. This codes for CASSYSLNTEAFF.

The genes are TRBV29-1 and TRBJ2-7; a possible D gene is TRBD2 (5 bases). The CDR3 runs 11 residues. Trimming stripped 4 bases from V and 2 bases from J, with 6 bases between. The germline gives CDR1 SQVTM, CDR2 ANQGSEA. CDR3 bases: TGCAGCGTTGGGGAGCCCTACGAGCAGTACTTC. Protein sequence: CSVGEPYEQYF.

The CDR3 reads CASSILVEDPAGELFF. The DNA for the CDR3 is TGTGCCAGTAGTATACTAGTGGAAGACCCGGCCGGGGAGCTGTTTTTT. The V and J genes are TRBV19 and TRBJ2-2; D unclear. The V gene lost 2 bases and the J gene lost 6 bases, with 16 bases spanning the gap. The germline V gene has CDR1 LNHDA and CDR2 SQIVND (reference sequence). The CDR3 totals 16 residues. Combining the CDR3 with reference TRBV19 and TRBJ2-2 gives the whole variable domain DGGITQSPKYLFRKEGQNVTLSCEQNLNHDAMYWYRQDPGQGLRLIYYSQIVNDFQKGDIAEGYSVSREKKESFPLTVTSAQKNPTAFYLCASSILVEDPAGELFFGEGSRLTVL.

The rearrangement joins TRBV24-1 to TRBJ1-5; no reliable D call. Germline CDR1 is KGHDR and CDR2 is SFDVKD. V was cut by 3 bases and J by 5 bases, with 10 bases left in between. This CDR3 has 14 amino acids. CDR3 nucleotides: TGTGCCACCAGTGATAACAACCGACATCAGCCCCAGCATTTT. As protein: CATSDNNRHQPQHF.

This clonotype was recorded a few times. The chain joins TRBV20-1 to TRBJ2-4, with D perhaps matching TRBD1 or TRBD2 (6 bases each). The V and J ends lost 5 bases and 2 bases respectively, with 16 bases between them. The CDR3 consists of 15 residues. Germline values: CDR1 DFQATT, CDR2 SNEGSKA (reference sequence). Here the CDR3 DNA reads TGCAGTGCTGACATTTCGGGGGCGTCCAAAAACATTCAGTACTTC. Its protein product is CSADISGASKNIQYF.

The chain carries TRBV27 and TRBJ1-5; the D is unclear. The CDR3 sequence is 15 residues long. CDR1 and CDR2 from the germline V gene are MNHEY and SMNVEV (reference sequence). With 0 bases removed from V and 0 bases from J, the gap between germline ends came to 6 bases. CDR3 amino acids: CASSLSSYSNQPQHF. As DNA, the CDR3 is TGTGCCAGCAGTTTATCCAGTTATAGCAATCAGCCCCAGCATTTT.

This clonotype was seen a few times. V and J are TRBV7-7 and TRBJ2-7, with 10 bases matching TRBD2. The CDR3 sequence is 15 residues long. In germline, CDR1 is SSHAT, CDR2 FNYEAQ (reference sequence). The V and J ends lost 5 bases and 3 bases, in that order; junction bases with no gene match: 7. The chain's CDR3 is CASSLLAGVIYEQYF. The CDR3 coding sequence is TGTGCCAGCAGCCTTCTAGCGGGAGTCATCTACGAGCAGTACTTC.

V is TRBV6-5 and J is TRBJ2-2; 7 bases fit TRBD1. V shed 1 base, J shed 5 bases, and the junction held 4 bases outside the gene matches. Germline lookup yields CDR1 MNHEY and CDR2 SVGAGI. The CDR3 totals 15 residues. The CDR3 loop reads CASSYFGQETGELFF. DNA of the CDR3: TGTGCCAGCAGTTACTTCGGACAGGAGACCGGGGAGCTGTTTTTT.

This clonotype was counted at least ten times. The chain employs TRBV5-1 and TRBJ2-1; TRBD1 might be the D (5 bases). The CDR3 runs 14 residues. V lost 5 bases and J 8 bases, leaving 17 bases between the germline ends. Germline V lookup: CDR1 SGHRS, CDR2 YFSETQ. The CDR3 loop is CASSPGRGQDEQFF. CDR3 bases: TGCGCCAGCAGTCCAGGACGAGGACAAGATGAGCAGTTCTTC.

V gene TRBV4-2 combines with J gene TRBJ2-7; D is undetermined. Trimming took 1 base from V and 3 from J, leaving 10 bases between them. The length of the CDR3 is 14 residues. Germline CDR1 and CDR2: LGHNA and YNFKEQ. The CDR3 spells CASSQGQNLYEQYV. The CDR3 DNA sequence: TGTGCCAGCAGCCAAGGCCAGAACCTCTACGAGCAGTACGTC.

This clonotype was observed at least ten times. This sequence joins TRBV5-6 and TRBJ1-2; 7 nucleotides align to TRBD1. From germline, CDR1 is SGHDT and CDR2 YYEEEE. The CDR3 spans 14 residues. J was trimmed by 2 bases and V by 3 bases; bases with no gene match: 4. The CDR3 protein is CASSSDRINYGYTF. The DNA for the CDR3 is TGTGCCAGCAGCTCGGACAGGATAAACTATGGCTACACCTTC.

The V gene is TRBV27, the J gene TRBJ2-1, with TRBD1 matching 9 bases. The CDR3 loop spans 15 amino acids. V gave up 4 bases and J gave up 2 bases; unmatched junction bases: 3. CDR1 and CDR2 (germline): MNHEY, SMNVEV (reference sequence). The CDR3 sequence: CASSYGTGPYNEQFF. The CDR3 DNA is TGTGCCAGCAGTTACGGGACAGGGCCCTACAATGAGCAGTTCTTC.

A few counts support this clonotype. The chain combines TRBV15 with TRBJ1-2; D is unclear. The V end was cut by 0 bases, the J end by 7 bases, with 6 bases between. The germline gives CDR1 LNHNV, CDR2 YYDKDF (reference sequence). The CDR3 runs 12 residues. CDR3 bases: TGTGCCACCAGCAGAGACTTAGTTGGCTACACCTTC. It is translated as CATSRDLVGYTF.

CDR3 sequence (DNA): TGTGCCAGCAGCTTAGACCGCGACAGTTTCCCATCCACAGATACGCAGTATTTT. This encodes CASSLDRDSFPSTDTQYF. The chain combines TRBV11-2 with TRBJ2-3; tentative D call: TRBD1 (5 bases). The V end was cut by 0 bases, the J end by 2 bases, with 18 bases between. Germline V gene data show CDR1 as SGHAT and CDR2 as FQNNGV. CDR3 length: 18 amino acids. The full variable domain, rest sourced from reference TRBV11-2 and TRBJ2-3, is EAGVAQSPRYKIIEKRQSVAFWCNPISGHATLYWYQQILGQGPKLLIQFQNNGVVDDSQLPKDRFSAERLKGVDSTLKIQPAKLEDSAVYLCASSLDRDSFPSTDTQYFGPGTRLTVL.

This clonotype showed up many times. This rearrangement joins TRBV11-2 to TRBJ2-7, with a possible D match to TRBD1 (5 bases). Germline-derived CDR1 and CDR2 are SGHAT and FQNNGV. This CDR3 contains 14 residues. Deletions cut 1 base from V and 0 bases from J, with 7 bases between. The CDR3 region is CASSLGQNSYEQYF. For the CDR3, the DNA is TGTGCCAGCAGCTTAGGACAGAACTCCTACGAGCAGTACTTC.

This clonotype came up a few times. The chain combines TRBV5-1 with TRBJ1-3; maybe TRBD1 (5 bases). In germline, CDR1 is SGHRS, CDR2 YFSETQ. Deletions cut 0 bases from V and 0 bases from J, with 10 bases between. The CDR3 runs to 16 residues. This chain's CDR3 is CASSLEGHNSGNTIYF. CDR3 coding DNA: TGCGCCAGCAGCTTGGAGGGGCACAACTCTGGAAACACCATATATTTT.

In this sample, this clonotype turned up a few times. This sequence joins TRBV27 and TRBJ2-2; D assignment may be TRBD1 or TRBD2 (7 bases each). Germline-derived CDR1 and CDR2 are MNHEY and SMNVEV (reference sequence). The V gene lost 5 bases and the J gene lost 6 bases, with 13 bases spanning the gap. The CDR3 sequence is 14 residues long. This CDR3 reads CASSPRGRAGELFF. The CDR3 nucleotides are TGTGCCAGCAGTCCCAGGGGGAGGGCCGGGGAGCTGTTTTTT.

This clonotype was recorded a few times. This chain joins TRBV7-2 and TRBJ2-2; D is possibly TRBD2 (5 bases). V shed 6 bases and J shed 5 bases, with 22 bases lying between them. The germline CDR1 and CDR2 sequences are SGHTA and FQGNSA. The CDR3 loop spans 17 amino acids. CDR3: CASSRGVSSGSTGELFF. The DNA for the CDR3 is TGTGCCAGCAGTCGGGGTGTGTCCTCCGGATCTACCGGGGAGCTGTTTTTT.

This clonotype occurred many times. The chain couples TRBV7-7 to TRBJ2-1; 8 bases align to TRBD1. V trimming: 1 base; J trimming: 4 bases; junction bases outside the gene matches: 6. Germline V gives CDR1 SSHAT, CDR2 FNYEAQ (reference sequence). The CDR3 length is 16 residues. The CDR3 DNA reads as TGTGCCAGCAGCTTAGGGATCAACAGGGGGTACAATGAGCAGTTCTTC. The encoded protein is CASSLGINRGYNEQFF.

This clonotype occurred a few times. This chain links TRBV20-1 with TRBJ2-7; TRBD2 might be the D (6 bases). The germline V and J ends were trimmed by 3 bases and 5 bases, with 17 bases remaining between them. CDR1 is DFQATT, CDR2 SNEGSKA, per germline (reference sequence). The CDR3 runs to 14 residues. The CDR3, as DNA: TGCAGTGCTAGGCTACTAGCCCACCTCGACGAGCAGTACTTC. It translates to CSARLLAHLDEQYF.